Each of the 7 T cell receptor beta chains below was sequenced from the same sample in a study of post-analysis software for immune sequencing data. Findings and limits, study-wide: Five TRBV segments (TRBV5-6, TRBV5-1 and TRBV20-1 among them) occurred more frequently in patients than in controls.

These receptors are not linked to any known antigen. Prepared TCR beta cDNA libraries contained unique molecular identifiers. In TCRdb, the PCR reads were re-called with MiXCR into one record per CDR3 protein. The sample carries more than 350,000 distinct CDR3 sequences, about 39% recorded once. The sample comprised blood. Every receptor here comes from a girl aged 2 to 9 with multiple sclerosis.

The genes are TRBV18 and TRBJ1-5; no clear D gene. The germline CDR1 and CDR2 sequences are KGHSH and LQKENI. The CDR3 sequence is 13 residues long. Trimming pared 3 bases from V and 4 bases from J, leaving 7 bases between. The CDR3 protein is CASSPQANQPQHF. CDR3 bases: TGTGCCAGCTCACCTCAGGCAAATCAGCCCCAGCATTTT.

This chain connects TRBV29-1 to TRBJ2-1; D assignment may be TRBD1 or TRBD2 (5 bases each). Germline V lookup: CDR1 SQVTM, CDR2 ANQGSEA. The CDR3 sequence is 13 residues long. Trimming removed 4 bases at V and 7 bases at J, with 14 bases between. The DNA of the CDR3 is TGCAGCGTTGGGGAGATCAGGGCAAATGAGCAGTTCTTC. Translation: CSVGEIRANEQFF.

This chain joins TRBV27 and TRBJ2-7; D might be TRBD2 (6 bases). The CDR3 spans 15 residues. Germline assignment: CDR1 MNHEY and CDR2 SMNVEV (reference sequence). Trimming pared 4 bases from V and 2 bases from J, leaving 15 bases between. The CDR3 region is CASSSLAGFAYEQYF. The CDR3 DNA sequence: TGTGCCAGCAGTTCCCTGGCGGGATTCGCCTACGAGCAGTACTTC.

Here the CDR3 reads CAIKTDYNEQFF. CDR3 DNA: TGTGCCATCAAAACAGATTACAATGAGCAGTTCTTC. The chain has TRBV10-3 and TRBJ2-1, with D hard to call. V was trimmed by 7 bases and J by 4 bases, leaving 8 bases between them. This CDR3 region has 12 residues. CDR1 is ENHRY, CDR2 SYGVKD, per germline.

This clonotype was seen many times. Sequence at one end of the junction differs from germline and may be a read error. The rearrangement joins TRBV29-1 to TRBJ2-7; 12 positions match TRBD2. The CDR3 is 14 residues long. Germline loops: CDR1 SQVTM, CDR2 ANQGSEA. The CDR3 reads CSVAFASGRDEQYF. CDR3 nucleotides: TGCAGCGTTGCTTTCGCTAGCGGGAGGGACGAACAGTACTTC.

The chain uses TRBV7-9 and TRBJ2-5; D call uncertain. V was trimmed by 6 bases and J by 11 bases, leaving 25 bases between them. Germline values: CDR1 SEHNR, CDR2 FQNEAQ (reference sequence). The CDR3 covers 15 residues. The CDR3 DNA sequence: TGTGCCAGCAGTATGGCCTCAAAAGGGCTAAATGAGCAGTACTTC. Translating it yields CASSMASKGLNEQYF.

This clonotype was recorded a few times. The genes are TRBV11-2 and TRBJ2-1; 10 positions agree with TRBD2. V trimming: 3 bases; J trimming: 4 bases; junction bases outside the gene matches: 9. This CDR3 has 17 residues. The germline V gene has CDR1 SGHAT and CDR2 FQNNGV. The CDR3 sequence is CASSLSTGTSVYNEQFF. As DNA, the CDR3 is TGTGCCAGCAGCTTGAGTACCGGGACTAGCGTTTACAATGAGCAGTTCTTC.